This T cell receptor beta chain was retrieved from a study of blood T cell repertoires in COVID-19. Residents of approximately 25 US areas, aged roughly 18 to 95 years, made up the participants. Trimming took 1 base from V and 10 from J; bases not matched to a gene: 8. Per the germline V gene, CDR1 is MNHNS and CDR2 is SASEGT. The CDR3 contains 16 residues. Clones were read by immunoSEQ multiplex PCR, and TCRdb kept only the in-frame ones, dropping some. The profile shows fewer than 250,000 clones, 83% of them singletons. This clone appeared a few times. The chain employs TRBV6-1 and TRBJ2-6; TRBD1 matches at 9 bases. The sequence was collected from a woman aged 50 to 60 who had been exposed to COVID-19. What was sequenced was PBMCs or T cells enriched from blood (not recorded which). The CDR3, as DNA: TGTGCCAGCAGTGAAGAGGACTGGACAGGGGTTAACGTCCTGACTTTC. The encoded protein is CASSEEDWTGVNVLTF.